The 30 T cell receptor beta chains below come from one sample, sequenced in a study of shared clonotypes between healthy human individuals. CD45RO-negative, CCR7-selected cells formed the naive CD8 fraction, which excluded terminally differentiated effector memory CD45RA+ cells. Here immunoSEQ multiplex PCR was the method, and the copy in TCRdb shows in-frame clones only, minus some. The data show approximately 1.9 million clones, with just over 90% seen just once and 1.5% to 2% held by the top ten. Specimen: naive CD8+ T cells from PBMCs. The receptors originated from a young man in good health. Some clones in this sample may be carry-over from other donors' samples.

This chain connects TRBV6-1 to TRBJ1-5; D call uncertain. V was trimmed by 7 bases and J by 6 bases, leaving 13 bases between them. The CDR3 has 13 residues. CDR1 is MNHNS and CDR2 is SASEGT in the germline V gene. In nucleotides, the CDR3 is TGTGCCAGCACTGGGAGGGAGGGTCAGCCCCAGCATTTT. This codes for CASTGREGQPQHF.

The V call is TRBV19, the J call TRBJ2-3; 7 bases fit TRBD1. This CDR3 region has 17 residues. J lost 14 bases, V lost 3 bases, and 23 bases had no gene match. Germline-derived CDR1 and CDR2 are LNHDA and SQIVND (reference sequence). The CDR3: CASSISTKVGTALLWYF. CDR3 sequence (DNA): TGTGCCAGTAGTATCAGTACAAAGGTCGGGACAGCTCTTCTTTGGTATTTT. The variable domain in full, with the rest retrieved from reference TRBV19 and TRBJ2-3, is DGGITQSPKYLFRKEGQNVTLSCEQNLNHDAMYWYRQDPGQGLRLIYYSQIVNDFQKGDIAEGYSVSREKKESFPLTVTSAQKNPTAFYLCASSISTKVGTALLWYFGPGTRLTVL.

This clone was observed once. The gene calls are TRBV4-2 and TRBJ2-1, with D tentatively TRBD2 (6 bases). Looked up from germline, CDR1 is LGHNA and CDR2 is YNFKEQ. Trimming removed 1 base at V and 5 bases at J, with 18 bases between. The CDR3 has 17 residues. CDR3 loop: CASSQGPRDFQDNEQFF. The CDR3 DNA reads TGTGCCAGCAGCCAAGGACCCCGGGACTTTCAGGACAATGAGCAGTTCTTC.

This clone has just one count. J is TRBJ2-1 and V is TRBV7-9; unclear D gene. The CDR3 is made up of 18 amino acids. V dropped 5 bases and J dropped 6 bases, with 26 bases sitting between them. Looked up from germline, CDR1 is SEHNR and CDR2 is FQNEAQ (reference sequence). The CDR3 nucleotides are TGTGCCAGCAGCCTTCCTGTACGGTCGATTGAAGCGTTCAATGAGCAGTTCTTC. Residues: CASSLPVRSIEAFNEQFF.

The chain carries TRBV7-9 and TRBJ1-1; D remains ambiguous. This CDR3 is built from 15 residues. V lost 5 bases and J lost 0, with 13 bases in between. Germline V lookup: CDR1 SEHNR, CDR2 FQNEAQ (reference sequence). CDR3 sequence reads: CASSAGPMMNTEAFF. The CDR3 nucleotides read TGTGCCAGCAGCGCCGGACCGATGATGAACACTGAAGCTTTCTTT.

The chain couples TRBV14 to TRBJ2-7, with 11 positions matching TRBD2. The germline gives CDR1 SGHDN, CDR2 FVKESK. V was clipped by 4 bases and J by 2 bases; unmatched bases: 4. The CDR3 is 15 amino acids. The CDR3 spells CASSLHSGRAYEQYF. The CDR3 DNA is TGTGCCAGCAGCCTTCATAGCGGGAGGGCCTACGAGCAGTACTTC.

The chain combines TRBV5-4 with TRBJ2-1, with TRBD2 identical over 7 bases. CDR1 is SGHNT and CDR2 is YYREEE in the germline V gene (reference sequence). V trimming: 0 bases; J trimming: 9 bases; junction bases outside the gene matches: 9. The length of the CDR3 is 15 residues. Written as DNA, the CDR3 is TGTGCCAGCAGCTTGGTTGCGGGAGCTCCAGTTGAGCAGTTCTTC. It codes for CASSLVAGAPVEQFF.

The chain links TRBV12-5 to TRBJ2-1, with TRBD1 as a possible D gene (5 bases). The CDR3 totals 12 residues. Germline V gene data show CDR1 as LGHNT and CDR2 as FRNRAP. The V end was cut by 2 bases, the J end by 9 bases, with 8 bases between. Written as DNA, the CDR3 is TGTGCTAGTGGTTTGTCAGGGTTTGAGCAGTTCTTC. Encoded protein: CASGLSGFEQFF.

With regard to this clone: This CDR3 is also generated by other DNA sequences in the sample. DNA of the CDR3: TGTGCCAGCAGCTTCGGGGGCGCAGGCGGGGAGCTGTTTTTT. Protein product: CASSFGGAGGELFF. The chain links TRBV11-2 to TRBJ2-2; D may match TRBD1 or TRBD2 (6 bases each). CDR3 length equals 14 residues. The germline V and J ends were trimmed by 3 bases and 7 bases, with 12 bases remaining between them. Germline CDR1 SGHAT, CDR2 FQNNGV. Based on the CDR3 plus reference TRBV11-2 and TRBJ2-2, the full variable domain is EAGVAQSPRYKIIEKRQSVAFWCNPISGHATLYWYQQILGQGPKLLIQFQNNGVVDDSQLPKDRFSAERLKGVDSTLKIQPAKLEDSAVYLCASSFGGAGGELFFGEGSRLTVL.

The gene calls are TRBV4-3 and TRBJ1-1; D is unresolved. The CDR3 is 15 residues long. The germline gives CDR1 LGHNA, CDR2 YSLEER. V lost 4 bases, J lost 0 bases, and 12 bases lay in between. Here the CDR3 reads CASSPEASLNTEAFF. The CDR3 DNA is TGCGCCAGCAGCCCGGAGGCGTCCCTGAACACTGAAGCTTTCTTT.

The rearrangement links TRBV7-9 to TRBJ2-5; possibly TRBD2 for D (5 bases). CDR1 and CDR2 from the germline V gene are SEHNR and FQNEAQ (reference sequence). V lost 0 bases to trimming and J lost 5 bases, with 16 bases between them. This CDR3 spans 16 amino acids. The CDR3 nucleotides are TGTGCCAGCAGCTTAGCGGGGTGGGAGACCGGCGAGACCCAGTACTTC. It encodes CASSLAGWETGETQYF.

V gene TRBV11-2 combines with J gene TRBJ2-5; 8 nucleotides align to TRBD1. J lost 4 bases, V lost 5 bases, and 12 bases had no gene match. The CDR3 runs to 16 residues. CDR1 and CDR2 (germline): SGHAT, FQNNGV. The CDR3 DNA follows: TGTGCCAGCAGCCGATATAAGACAGGGGTGGCAGAGACCCAGTACTTC. Encoded protein: CASSRYKTGVAETQYF.

The V call is TRBV9, the J call TRBJ2-7, with 9 positions matching TRBD2. The CDR3 spans 15 residues. V was pared by 0 bases and J by 5 bases, with 6 bases of the junction left unmatched. Germline V gene lookup returns CDR1 SGDLS and CDR2 YYNGEE. CDR3 protein: CASSVEVAGVDEQYF. CDR3 sequence (DNA): TGTGCCAGCAGCGTAGAAGTAGCGGGAGTAGACGAGCAGTACTTC.

V gene TRBV18 combines with J gene TRBJ2-1; the match to TRBD2 covers 11 bases. In germline, CDR1 is KGHSH, CDR2 LQKENI. The CDR3 sequence is 14 residues long. The V segment lost 3 bases and the J segment 5 bases; nucleotides outside the gene matches: 0. The CDR3, as DNA: TGTGCCAGCTCACCGACTAGCGGGGACAATGAGCAGTTCTTC. Its translation is CASSPTSGDNEQFF.

The chain combines TRBV19 with TRBJ1-5; D may be TRBD1 (6 bases). Trimming left V 8 bases short and J 6 bases short, with 20 bases between. Germline lookup yields CDR1 LNHDA and CDR2 SQIVND (reference sequence). This CDR3 is built from 15 residues. The CDR3 protein is CASAEIGTRAQPQHF. CDR3 coding DNA: TGTGCCAGTGCAGAGATAGGGACAAGGGCTCAGCCCCAGCATTTT.

The rearrangement joins TRBV4-1 to TRBJ1-5, with D uncertain. CDR3 length: 16 amino acids. V shed 0 bases and J shed 2 bases, with 11 bases lying between them. Germline-derived CDR1 and CDR2 are MGHRA and YSYEKL. The CDR3 DNA reads TGCGCCAGCAGCCAAGATTCGGGGTGGGGCAATCAGCCCCAGCATTTT. It yields the protein CASSQDSGWGNQPQHF.

This chain links TRBV28 with TRBJ2-7; 8 bases agree with TRBD2. V lost 10 bases, J lost 5 bases, and 13 bases stayed unmatched. This CDR3 region has 14 residues. Germline CDR1 is MDHEN and CDR2 is SYDVKM. DNA for the CDR3: TGTGCCACGATACTATCAGCGGGAGATAACGAGCAGTACTTC. Encoded protein: CATILSAGDNEQYF.

V is TRBV6-5 and J is TRBJ2-1, with TRBD2 matching over 9 bases. CDR3 length equals 15 residues. Germline CDR1 and CDR2: MNHEY and SVGAGI. After removal of 4 bases from V and 4 bases from J, the junction contained 5 bases not matched to a gene. The CDR3 loop reads CASSSETSGYNEQFF. CDR3 nucleotide sequence: TGTGCCAGCAGTTCTGAGACTAGCGGTTACAATGAGCAGTTCTTC.

The rearrangement links TRBV5-5 to TRBJ1-1; tentative D call: TRBD1 (5 bases). This CDR3 region has 15 residues. The V gene's germline CDR1 is SGHKS and CDR2 YYEKEE (reference sequence). Trimming left V 1 base short and J 1 base short, with 11 bases between. This chain's CDR3 is CASSLYDSSNTEAFF. CDR3 coding DNA: TGTGCCAGCAGCTTGTACGACAGCTCGAACACTGAAGCTTTCTTT. The full variable domain, in which reference TRBV5-5 and TRBJ1-1 provide the parts outside the CDR3, is DAGVTQSPTHLIKTRGQQVTLRCSPISGHKSVSWYQQVLGQGPQFIFQYYEKEERGRGNFPDRFSARQFPNYSSELNVNALLLGDSALYLCASSLYDSSNTEAFFGQGTRLTVV.

This clone was picked up a small number of times. The V and J genes are TRBV7-6 and TRBJ2-1; tentatively, D is TRBD2 (6 bases). CDR1 and CDR2 from the germline V gene are SGHVS and FNYEAQ. This CDR3 spans 15 amino acids. Trimming left V 2 bases short and J 0 bases short, with 8 bases between. The CDR3 sequence is CASSLRESSYNEQFF. The CDR3, as DNA: TGTGCCAGCAGCTTACGGGAGAGCTCCTACAATGAGCAGTTCTTC.

This clone has a single count. Other DNA sequences of this sample code for an identical CDR3. This rearrangement joins TRBV5-4 to TRBJ2-7; tentatively, D is TRBD1 (5 bases). The V end was cut by 3 bases, the J end by 1 base, with 11 bases between. Germline loops: CDR1 SGHNT, CDR2 YYREEE (reference sequence). CDR3 length equals 14 residues. In nucleotides, the CDR3 is TGTGCCAGCAGCTGGGGCCAAGGTTCCTACGAGCAGTACTTC. Encoded protein: CASSWGQGSYEQYF. The full variable domain, rest sourced from reference TRBV5-4 and TRBJ2-7, is ETGVTQSPTHLIKTRGQQVTLRCSSQSGHNTVSWYQQALGQGPQFIFQYYREEENGRGNFPPRFSGLQFPNYSSELNVNALELDDSALYLCASSWGQGSYEQYFGPGTRLTVT.

The chain couples TRBV4-1 to TRBJ1-2; tentative D call: TRBD1 (5 bases). The CDR3 sequence is 16 residues long. V was shortened by 0 bases and J by 4 bases, with 15 bases between the two germline ends. Germline-derived CDR1 and CDR2 are MGHRA and YSYEKL. The CDR3 DNA reads TGCGCCAGCAGCCAAGAAGTTGGGCAGGGAGGCTATGGCTACACCTTC. Translation gives CASSQEVGQGGYGYTF.

V usage is TRBV11-2 and J usage is TRBJ2-7, with D perhaps given as TRBD1 or TRBD2 (6 bases each). Between the trimmed V and J ends, which lost 1 base and 7 bases, there was a span of 14 bases. The CDR3 covers 14 residues. CDR1 is SGHAT, CDR2 FQNNGV, per germline. The DNA of the CDR3 is TGTGCCAGCAGCTTAGGGGCTACAGGGAGGGAGCAGTACTTC. Its protein product is CASSLGATGREQYF.

Worth noting for this clone: The sample contains more than one DNA sequence encoding this CDR3. V gene TRBV19 combines with J gene TRBJ2-7; D possibly corresponds to TRBD2 (6 bases). Trimming stripped 6 bases from V and 1 base from J, with 7 bases between. CDR3 length equals 12 residues. Germline CDR1 reads LNHDA; CDR2 reads SQIVND (reference sequence). The CDR3 DNA is TGTGCCAGTAGAGGGAGGTCCTACGAGCAGTACTTC. Translated, it gives CASRGRSYEQYF. Supplemented by reference TRBV19 and TRBJ2-7, the full variable domain reads DGGITQSPKYLFRKEGQNVTLSCEQNLNHDAMYWYRQDPGQGLRLIYYSQIVNDFQKGDIAEGYSVSREKKESFPLTVTSAQKNPTAFYLCASRGRSYEQYFGPGTRLTVT.

V gene TRBV19 combines with J gene TRBJ2-3; 10 bases are a match to TRBD1. CDR1 is LNHDA, CDR2 SQIVND, per germline (reference sequence). J gave up 2 bases and V 5 bases, and 7 bases lay outside the gene matches. This CDR3 region has 16 residues. In DNA form, the CDR3 reads TGTGCCAGTAGTCCACGGACAGGGGGGAACACAGATACGCAGTATTTT. Translating it yields CASSPRTGGNTDTQYF. Full variable domain (rest looked up from reference TRBV19 and TRBJ2-3): DGGITQSPKYLFRKEGQNVTLSCEQNLNHDAMYWYRQDPGQGLRLIYYSQIVNDFQKGDIAEGYSVSREKKESFPLTVTSAQKNPTAFYLCASSPRTGGNTDTQYFGPGTRLTVL.

CDR3 protein: CASSHIVREQIAHNEQFF. The CDR3 DNA sequence: TGCGCCAGCAGCCATATCGTCAGGGAGCAAATAGCCCACAATGAGCAGTTCTTC. The chain uses TRBV4-1 and TRBJ2-1; D might be TRBD1 or TRBD2, each matching 5 bases. Deletions cut 3 bases from V and 5 bases from J, with 23 bases between. CDR3 size: 18 residues. Germline loops: CDR1 MGHRA, CDR2 YSYEKL.

The V call is TRBV11-2, the J call TRBJ2-5, with D perhaps given as TRBD1 or TRBD2 (5 bases each). Germline values: CDR1 SGHAT, CDR2 FQNNGV. This CDR3 region has 15 residues. Trimming took off 5 bases at V and 0 bases at J, with 13 bases between the two ends. The CDR3 bases are TGTGCCAGCAGCCCGACCGGGACGTACCAAGAGACCCAGTACTTC. This codes for CASSPTGTYQETQYF.

V is TRBV5-6 and J is TRBJ2-7, with TRBD1 matching 12 bases. Looked up from germline, CDR1 is SGHDT and CDR2 is YYEEEE. There are 14 residues in the CDR3. After removal of 4 bases from V and 5 bases from J, the junction contained 4 bases not matched to a gene. CDR3 amino acids: CASSRGTGGHEQYF. The CDR3 coding sequence is TGTGCCAGCAGCCGGGGGACAGGGGGCCACGAGCAGTACTTC. Supplemented by reference TRBV5-6 and TRBJ2-7, the full variable domain reads DAGVTQSPTHLIKTRGQQVTLRCSPKSGHDTVSWYQQALGQGPQFIFQYYEEEERQRGNFPDRFSGHQFPNYSSELNVNALLLGDSALYLCASSRGTGGHEQYFGPGTRLTVT.

The chain employs TRBV7-9 and TRBJ1-3; 9 nucleotides agree with TRBD1. Germline CDR1 is SEHNR and CDR2 is FQNEAQ (reference sequence). The CDR3 sequence is 15 residues long. With 5 bases clipped from V and 2 bases from J, the junction kept 4 bases outside the gene matches. The CDR3 DNA reads TGTGCCAGCAGCGGAGGACAGGGGACTGGAAACACCATATATTTT. It yields the protein CASSGGQGTGNTIYF.

The chain carries TRBV4-2 and TRBJ1-4; 7 bases are a match to TRBD1. This CDR3 has 18 amino acids. CDR1 and CDR2 (germline): LGHNA, YNFKEQ. The junction had 12 bases not matched to a gene; V was cut back by 0 bases and J by 5 bases. In nucleotides, the CDR3 is TGTGCCAGCAGCCAAGATGTTGAGACAGGGTGGGGGAATGAAAAACTGTTTTTT. Its protein is CASSQDVETGWGNEKLFF.